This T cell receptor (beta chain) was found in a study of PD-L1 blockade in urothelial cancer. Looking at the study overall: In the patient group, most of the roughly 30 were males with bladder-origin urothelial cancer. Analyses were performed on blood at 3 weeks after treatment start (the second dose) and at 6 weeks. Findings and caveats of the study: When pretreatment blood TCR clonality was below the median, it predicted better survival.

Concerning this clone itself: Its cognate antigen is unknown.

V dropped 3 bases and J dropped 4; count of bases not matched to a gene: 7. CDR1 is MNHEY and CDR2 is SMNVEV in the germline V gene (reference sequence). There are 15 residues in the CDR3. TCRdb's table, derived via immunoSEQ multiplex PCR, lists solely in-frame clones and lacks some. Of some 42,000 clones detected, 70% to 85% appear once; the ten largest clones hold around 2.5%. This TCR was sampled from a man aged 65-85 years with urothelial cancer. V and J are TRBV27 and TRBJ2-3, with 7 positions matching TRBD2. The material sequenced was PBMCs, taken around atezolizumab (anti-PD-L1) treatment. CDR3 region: CASSLGGLRADTQYF. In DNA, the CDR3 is TGTGCCAGCAGTTTGGGGGGACTACGTGCAGATACGCAGTATTTT.